The next 23 T cell receptor beta chains were all read from a single sample in a study of post-analysis software for immune sequencing data. The antigens these receptors bind are not known. Study-level results: Roughly 5 TRBV segments (TRBV5-6, TRBV5-1 and TRBV20-1 among them) occurred more frequently in patients than in controls.

Sequencing libraries made from TCR beta cDNA carried unique molecular identifiers. A single record per CDR3 protein comes from TCRdb applying MiXCR to the PCR reads. The sample includes about 770,000 distinct CDR3 sequences, 40% to 55% seen only once; the top ten take over 4.5%. The sequencing input was blood. These receptors came from a girl between 10 and 17 years old with multiple sclerosis.

The gene calls are TRBV4-3 and TRBJ2-6; D is unclear. The CDR3 runs to 14 residues. V was cut by 2 bases and J by 1 base, with 3 bases left in between. Germline CDR1 reads LGHNA; CDR2 reads YSLEER. The CDR3 DNA reads TGCGCCAGCAGCCAATGGTCTGGGGCCAACGTCCTGACTTTC. Amino acid sequence: CASSQWSGANVLTF.

This chain joins TRBV12-3 or TRBV12-4 and TRBJ1-1; perhaps TRBD1 as D (6 bases). V gave up 1 base and J gave up 1 base, with 16 bases separating them. The CDR3 extends over 17 amino acids. As DNA, the CDR3 is TGTGCCAGCAGTTTAGGTATGTTTTGGACAGAGAACACTGAAGCTTTCTTT. Amino acid sequence: CASSLGMFWTENTEAFF.

V gene TRBV3-1 combines with J gene TRBJ1-1; no clear D. The germline gives CDR1 LGHDT, CDR2 YNNKEL (reference sequence). The germline V and J ends were trimmed by 4 bases and 4 bases, with 10 bases remaining between them. The CDR3 is 13 amino acids. The CDR3 coding sequence is TGTGCCAGCAGCCCGCTAGGAAGCACTGAAGCTTTCTTT. The encoded protein is CASSPLGSTEAFF.

This clonotype has just a few counts. The chain is built from TRBV2 and TRBJ2-7, with a tentative D call TRBD1 (6 bases). This CDR3 has 10 residues. V shed 8 bases and J shed 5 bases, with 7 bases lying between them. Germline CDR1 and CDR2: SNHLY and FYNNEI. The CDR3 coding sequence is TGTGCCAGCGAGGGGGACGAGCAGTACTTC. Its protein is CASEGDEQYF.

This clonotype was recorded once. This rearrangement joins TRBV3-1 to TRBJ2-1, with D perhaps matching TRBD2 (5 bases). Germline V lookup: CDR1 LGHDT, CDR2 YNNKEL (reference sequence). This CDR3 spans 14 amino acids. Trimming pared 0 bases from V and 8 bases from J, leaving 11 bases between. The CDR3 region is CASSQDAASYEQFF. Here the CDR3 DNA reads TGTGCCAGCAGCCAAGATGCGGCTAGCTATGAGCAGTTCTTC.

The chain couples TRBV6-5 to TRBJ1-1; D ambiguous. Deletions cut 5 bases from V and 1 base from J, with 11 bases between. This CDR3 contains 14 residues. CDR1 MNHEY and CDR2 SVGAGI come from the germline V gene. The CDR3 spells CASSPVDGNTEAFF. The DNA of the CDR3 is TGTGCCAGCAGTCCCGTGGACGGGAACACTGAAGCTTTCTTT.

The rearrangement joins TRBV20-1 to TRBJ1-1; D is uncertain. Trimming stripped 1 base from V and 5 bases from J, with 11 bases between. The CDR3 loop spans 13 amino acids. Germline V gene lookup returns CDR1 DFQATT and CDR2 SNEGSKA (reference sequence). CDR3 amino acids: CSARAPTGTEAFF. DNA for the CDR3: TGCAGTGCTAGAGCCCCTACTGGGACTGAAGCTTTCTTT.

The chain employs TRBV6-6 and TRBJ1-3; a weak D match, TRBD1 (5 bases). The CDR3 length is 13 residues. Germline CDR1 is MNHNY and CDR2 is SVGAGI (reference sequence). Trimming removed 10 bases at V and 2 bases at J, with 12 bases between. This chain's CDR3 is CAMSQGTGNTIYF. In DNA form, the CDR3 reads TGTGCCATGTCTCAGGGAACTGGAAACACCATATATTTT.

This chain uses TRBV6-5 with TRBJ2-1; 8 bases are shared with TRBD2. Germline V gives CDR1 MNHEY, CDR2 SVGAGI. This CDR3 comprises 16 residues. V trimming: 5 bases; J trimming: 3 bases; junction bases outside the gene matches: 9. The CDR3 bases are TGTGCCAGCAGTCCCGCCTTTACTAGCGGCTACAATGAGCAGTTCTTC. It encodes CASSPAFTSGYNEQFF.

On this clonotype: No conserved phenylalanine or tryptophan ends this CDR3, so it is likely a read error. The chain is built from TRBV7-2 and TRBJ2-3; D is uncertain. This CDR3 spans 13 amino acids. With 1 base removed from V and 2 bases from J, the gap between germline ends came to 4 bases. The germline V gene has CDR1 SGHTA and CDR2 FQGNSA. The CDR3 region has the DNA TGTGCCAGCAGCTTAGTCTCCACAGATACGCAGTATTTG. Amino acids: CASSLVSTDTQYL.

This clonotype was observed a few times. The chain joins TRBV4-1 to TRBJ2-7, with a tentative D call TRBD1 (6 bases). CDR1 is MGHRA and CDR2 is YSYEKL in the germline V gene. CDR3 length equals 17 residues. Trimming stripped 5 bases from V and 0 bases from J, with 20 bases between. The CDR3 coding sequence is TGCGCCAGCAGCGATAGAGAGGGACAAGCAGTCTCCTACGAGCAGTACTTC. It translates to CASSDREGQAVSYEQYF.

The rearrangement joins TRBV7-9 to TRBJ1-2; the match to TRBD1 covers 7 bases. Germline CDR1 is SEHNR and CDR2 is FQNEAQ (reference sequence). The CDR3 runs to 17 residues. V was pared by 5 bases and J by 3 bases, with 15 bases of the junction left unmatched. The CDR3 is CASSPKLSGGIYYGYTF. DNA for the CDR3: TGTGCCAGCAGCCCCAAGCTGTCAGGGGGAATATACTATGGCTACACCTTC. The full variable domain, in which reference TRBV7-9 and TRBJ1-2 provide the parts outside the CDR3, is DTGVSQNPRHKITKRGQNVTFRCDPISEHNRLYWYRQTLGQGPEFLTYFQNEAQLEKSRLLSDRFSAERPKGSFSTLEIQRTEQGDSAMYLCASSPKLSGGIYYGYTFGSGTRLTVV.

This clonotype was counted only a few times. The J gene is TRBJ2-1, the V gene TRBV6-6; no clear D gene. This CDR3 region has 16 residues. Trimming shortened V by 5 bases and J by 0 bases, and 14 bases separated the two germline ends. Germline CDR1 MNHNY, CDR2 SVGAGI (reference sequence). CDR3 DNA: TGTGCCAGCAGTACCCTAATCCAGAGCTCCTACAATGAGCAGTTCTTC. Translated: CASSTLIQSSYNEQFF.

This clonotype turned up a few times. V gene TRBV6-5 combines with J gene TRBJ2-7; D possibly corresponds to TRBD1 (6 bases). The germline V gene has CDR1 MNHEY and CDR2 SVGAGI. The V and J ends lost 8 bases and 1 base respectively, with 15 bases between them. The CDR3 sequence is 14 residues long. The CDR3 sequence is CASGSTGTSYEQYF. The CDR3 DNA follows: TGTGCCAGCGGGTCGACGGGGACATCCTACGAGCAGTACTTC.

This chain connects TRBV29-1 to TRBJ2-1; TRBD1 agrees at 10 bases. The CDR3 has 14 amino acids. The V gene end was trimmed by 3 bases and the J gene end by 5 bases; junction bases not matched to a gene: 4. Germline V lookup: CDR1 SQVTM, CDR2 ANQGSEA. CDR3 residues: CSVEGQGLHNEQFF. The CDR3 DNA reads TGCAGCGTTGAGGGACAGGGGTTACACAATGAGCAGTTCTTC.

This chain uses TRBV20-1 with TRBJ2-5; possibly TRBD2 for D (6 bases). Trimming pared 3 bases from V and 11 bases from J, leaving 22 bases between. Germline CDR1 and CDR2: DFQATT and SNEGSKA (reference sequence). The CDR3 has 14 amino acids. The DNA for the CDR3 is TGCAGTGCTAGGCCCTTAGGAGGGTGGAATGAGCAGTACTTC. Its translation: CSARPLGGWNEQYF.

This clonotype has a handful of counts. The rearrangement uses TRBV12-3 or TRBV12-4 and TRBJ2-5; perhaps TRBD2 as D (6 bases). V shed 3 bases and J shed 1 base, with 12 bases lying between them. The CDR3 covers 15 residues. Here the CDR3 reads CASSFLASAQETQYF. The CDR3, as DNA: TGTGCCAGCAGTTTTCTAGCTAGCGCCCAAGAGACCCAGTACTTC.

The chain combines TRBV7-6 with TRBJ2-5, with 7 bases that match TRBD2. The J call may not be correct, given that the DNA end is closer to TRBJ2-7. CDR1 is SGHVS, CDR2 FNYEAQ, per germline. This CDR3 has 16 amino acids. DNA for the CDR3: TGTGCCAGCAGCTCTGATAGGCAGGGAGGGAGCCACGAGCAGTACTTC. This encodes CASSSDRQGGSHEQYF.

This clonotype was recorded a few times. The rearrangement uses TRBV28 and TRBJ2-1; 7 nucleotides line up with TRBD1. With the DNA end fitting TRBJ2-7 better, the J assignment may be wrong. From germline, CDR1 is MDHEN and CDR2 SYDVKM. CDR3 length: 17 residues. Here the CDR3 reads CASSTIRTGQLYNEQYF. CDR3 DNA sequence: TGTGCCAGCAGCACTATCAGGACAGGCCAACTATACAATGAGCAGTACTTC.

There are a few counts of this clonotype. The gene calls are TRBV7-2 and TRBJ2-7, with D uncertain. The CDR3 covers 13 residues. V lost 2 bases, J lost 3 bases, and 8 bases lay in between. Germline V gene lookup returns CDR1 SGHTA and CDR2 FQGNSA. The CDR3 here is CASSLIVDYEQYF. The DNA of the CDR3 is TGTGCCAGCAGCTTAATTGTCGACTACGAGCAGTACTTC.

The chain joins TRBV11-2 to TRBJ2-1, with D maybe TRBD2 (5 bases). In germline, CDR1 is SGHAT, CDR2 FQNNGV. CDR3 length: 15 amino acids. Trimming cost V 4 bases and J 0 bases, with 10 bases left between them. CDR3 protein: CASSSDFYSYNEQFF. As DNA, the CDR3 is TGTGCCAGCAGCTCGGACTTCTACTCCTACAATGAGCAGTTCTTC. Full variable domain (rest looked up from reference TRBV11-2 and TRBJ2-1): EAGVAQSPRYKIIEKRQSVAFWCNPISGHATLYWYQQILGQGPKLLIQFQNNGVVDDSQLPKDRFSAERLKGVDSTLKIQPAKLEDSAVYLCASSSDFYSYNEQFFGPGTRLTVL.

This rearrangement joins TRBV5-6 to TRBJ2-1; D remains ambiguous. V lost 7 bases to trimming and J lost 0 bases, with 17 bases between them. There are 16 residues in the CDR3. CDR1 is SGHDT, CDR2 YYEEEE, per germline. In nucleotides, the CDR3 is TGTGCCAGCTCGTTTCTCGGTATAAACTCCTACAATGAGCAGTTCTTC. Translating gives CASSFLGINSYNEQFF.

This chain joins TRBV29-1 and TRBJ2-3, with D perhaps matching TRBD2 (5 bases). In germline, CDR1 is SQVTM, CDR2 ANQGSEA. V lost 7 bases to trimming and J lost 0 bases, with 17 bases between them. CDR3 length: 15 residues. CDR3 in DNA: TGCAGCGCCGGAACGACTATAACTAGCACAGATACGCAGTATTTT. It is translated as CSAGTTITSTDTQYF.